The clone carrying this T cell receptor beta chain was observed a handful of times. The data belong to a study of blood T cell repertoires in COVID-19. Overall study context: Material from acute and convalescent COVID-19 was sourced from the United States, Italy and Spain.

Grouping used clinical history reported by participants in a survey and questionnaire. Germline V gives CDR1 SGHAT, CDR2 FQNNGV. This CDR3 region has 16 residues. The V and J ends lost 7 bases and 12 bases respectively, with 29 bases between them. The authors' processing: Estimated nucleated cell counts came from reference gene primer amplification. TCRdb's copy holds only in-frame clones and misses some; the assay was immunoSEQ multiplex PCR. That table is the source of V, J and clone size, and D and trimming were worked out from the DNA. The sample yields hundreds of thousands of clones, 85% seen once.

The chain combines TRBV11-2 with TRBJ2-3; possibly TRBD1 for D (7 bases). The sample comprised PBMCs or T cells enriched from blood (not recorded which). The clonotype comes from a woman aged 50 to 60 who had recovered from COVID-19. The CDR3 DNA sequence: TGTGCCAGCAACCCCCCAAGCGGAGGGGGCCCGGTGAGACAGTATTTT. Amino acid sequence: CASNPPSGGGPVRQYF.